The clone carrying this T cell receptor (beta chain) turned up a few times. Its antigen is unknown. Every bit of the isolated RNA underwent reverse transcription, so sequencing read expressed TCRB transcripts. Assay: immunoSEQ multiplex PCR; the TCRdb copy retains only in-frame clones and omits some. Of some 150,000 clones in the sample, 9% to 10% were seen once. These data come from a study of beta chain features in type 1 diabetes. Study conclusions and caveats: Reads derived from cDNA could over-represent cells showing high TCR expression. Researchers report that Type 1 diabetes patients had moderately but significantly shorter TCRB CDR3s across all four CD4+ subsets. In comparison with healthy donors, patients had naive, central memory and Treg TCRB repertoires that appeared more similar.

V was trimmed by 0 bases and J by 2 bases, leaving 6 bases between them. This CDR3 is built from 13 residues. Germline-derived CDR1 and CDR2 are GTSNPN and SVGIG (reference sequence). Sequencing was carried out using central memory CD4+ T cells from blood. This sequence joins TRBV30 and TRBJ2-3; D is ambiguous. The sequence derives from a woman aged 25 to 45 with type 1 diabetes. The CDR3 region is CAWSVSDTDTQYF. CDR3 in DNA: TGTGCCTGGAGTGTATCAGACACAGATACGCAGTATTTT.